Below are 27 T cell receptor beta chains sequenced from a single sample in a study of control samples from healthy donors and cancer patients. This table comes from immunoSEQ multiplex PCR, and its TCRdb copy is limited to in-frame clones, with some not included. The top ten clones hold approximately 20% of a sample with around 97,000 clones, around 89% of them seen once. Sequenced sample: PBMCs. The receptor source for this set is a man aged 55 to 70 with lung cancer.

V gene TRBV14 combines with J gene TRBJ1-2, with D unclear. Between the trimmed V and J ends, which lost 0 bases and 4 bases, there was a span of 12 bases. CDR3 length: 15 amino acids. CDR1 is SGHDN, CDR2 FVKESK, per germline. The CDR3 loop reads CASSQDQWPRYGYTF. The CDR3 DNA follows: TGTGCCAGCAGCCAAGATCAGTGGCCACGCTATGGCTACACCTTC.

This chain connects TRBV5-1 to TRBJ2-6; a weak D match, TRBD1 (6 bases). CDR3 size: 17 residues. V was trimmed by 2 bases and J by 0 bases, leaving 12 bases between them. The germline V gene has CDR1 SGHRS and CDR2 YFSETQ. The CDR3 sequence is CASSFSGAYSGANVLTF. The CDR3 region has the DNA TGCGCCAGCAGCTTCTCAGGGGCGTACTCTGGGGCCAACGTCCTGACTTTC.

The chain employs TRBV7-9 and TRBJ1-6; D possibly corresponds to TRBD1 (5 bases). CDR1 is SEHNR, CDR2 FQNEAQ, per germline (reference sequence). V shed 5 bases and J shed 9 bases, with 8 bases lying between them. The CDR3 is 12 amino acids. DNA for the CDR3: TGTGCCAGCAGCCCTGGGACTTCACCCCTCCACTTT. The encoded protein is CASSPGTSPLHF.

The V gene is TRBV5-4, the J gene TRBJ1-3, with D perhaps TRBD1 (5 bases). The ends were cut back, 3 bases at V and 4 bases at J, with 11 bases in the middle. CDR3 length: 14 amino acids. CDR1 and CDR2 (germline): SGHNT, YYREEE (reference sequence). The CDR3 DNA follows: TGTGCCAGCAGCTGGGGGGGATCCGGAAACACCATATATTTT. Amino acids: CASSWGGSGNTIYF.

The chain is built from TRBV29-1 and TRBJ2-5; 7 nucleotides match TRBD1. V lost 4 bases to trimming and J lost 5 bases; unmatched junction nucleotides: 10. Germline CDR1 is SQVTM and CDR2 is ANQGSEA. The CDR3 runs 14 residues. The CDR3 protein is CSVGVTGVRETQYF. The CDR3 coding sequence is TGCAGCGTTGGAGTTACAGGGGTCAGGGAGACCCAGTACTTC.

This clone occurred a few times. This chain joins TRBV6-5 and TRBJ2-3; 9 bases fit TRBD2. This CDR3 contains 16 residues. Per the germline V gene, CDR1 is MNHEY and CDR2 is SVGAGI. The V and J ends lost 0 bases and 2 bases, in that order; junction bases with no gene match: 3. The CDR3 loop reads CASSYSTSGYTDTQYF. For the CDR3, the DNA is TGTGCCAGCAGTTACTCGACTAGCGGATACACAGATACGCAGTATTTT.

This sequence joins TRBV5-8 and TRBJ2-3; D gene uncertain. Trimming left V 0 bases short and J 2 bases short, with 10 bases between. Germline V gene data show CDR1 as SGHTS and CDR2 as YDEGEE. The CDR3 contains 15 residues. The CDR3 nucleotides read TGTGCCAGCAGCTTGGAGGCAGTCCTCACAGATACGCAGTATTTT. It translates to CASSLEAVLTDTQYF.

V usage is TRBV29-1 and J usage is TRBJ2-1; TRBD2 agrees at 15 bases. The junction had 4 bases not matched to a gene; V was cut back by 7 bases and J by 9 bases. The germline V gene encodes CDR1 SQVTM and CDR2 ANQGSEA. The CDR3 is made up of 13 amino acids. The chain's CDR3 is CSGGLAGGGEQFF. CDR3 nucleotides: TGCAGCGGGGGACTAGCGGGGGGCGGTGAGCAGTTCTTC.

The chain joins TRBV18 to TRBJ2-7; D is unclear. V was pared by 2 bases and J by 3 bases, with 11 bases between. The length of the CDR3 is 14 residues. Germline CDR1 KGHSH, CDR2 LQKENI. The CDR3 bases are TGTGCCAGCTCACCAAAAAATACCGGCTACGAGCAGTACTTC. Translating it yields CASSPKNTGYEQYF. The variable domain in full, with the rest retrieved from reference TRBV18 and TRBJ2-7, is NAGVMQNPRHLVRRRGQEARLRCSPMKGHSHVYWYRQLPEEGLKFMVYLQKENIIDESGMPKERFSAEFPKEGPSILRIQQVVRGDSAAYFCASSPKNTGYEQYFGPGTRLTVT.

This chain uses TRBV13 with TRBJ1-3, with D hard to call. The germline V gene has CDR1 PRHDT and CDR2 FYEKMQ (reference sequence). The CDR3 has 16 amino acids. Deletions cut 1 base from V and 0 bases from J, with 10 bases between. The CDR3 region has the DNA TGTGCCAGCAGCTTAGATGTAAGAGCCTCTGGAAACACCATATATTTT. It is translated as CASSLDVRASGNTIYF.

This sequence joins TRBV19 and TRBJ1-2, with TRBD1 matching over 8 bases. The CDR3 loop spans 14 amino acids. The germline CDR1 and CDR2 sequences are LNHDA and SQIVND (reference sequence). J lost 7 bases, V lost 6 bases, and 10 bases had no gene match. The CDR3: CASRDRGQGGGYTF. The CDR3 DNA reads as TGTGCCAGTAGGGACCGCGGACAGGGTGGTGGCTACACCTTC.

The chain carries TRBV11-2 and TRBJ2-4, with 9 bases fitting TRBD1. The CDR3 has 16 amino acids. Germline V gene sequence: CDR1 SGHAT, CDR2 FQNNGV. V was pared by 4 bases and J by 1 base, with 5 bases of the junction left unmatched. CDR3 nucleotide sequence: TGTGCCAGCAGCTCAAAGACAGGGGGGGCCAAAAACATTCAGTACTTC. It yields the protein CASSSKTGGAKNIQYF.

J is TRBJ2-5 and V is TRBV5-1, with D unresolved. V dropped 0 bases and J dropped 0 bases, with 9 bases sitting between them. The germline V gene encodes CDR1 SGHRS and CDR2 YFSETQ. The CDR3 covers 15 residues. CDR3 protein: CASSLASAYQETQYF. CDR3 nucleotides: TGCGCCAGCAGCTTGGCCTCAGCGTACCAAGAGACCCAGTACTTC.

This clone has only one observation. The chain is built from TRBV20-1 and TRBJ1-3; D perhaps matches TRBD1 (5 bases). Germline lookup yields CDR1 DFQATT and CDR2 SNEGSKA (reference sequence). V lost 3 bases and J 4 bases, leaving 10 bases between the germline ends. There are 13 residues in the CDR3. The CDR3 coding sequence is TGCAGTGCTAGTCCGACAGCCGGAAACACCATATATTTT. Its protein product is CSASPTAGNTIYF.

The rearrangement links TRBV9 to TRBJ2-3; D is perhaps TRBD1 (5 bases). V gave up 2 bases and J gave up 3 bases, with 7 bases separating them. The germline gives CDR1 SGDLS, CDR2 YYNGEE. The CDR3 covers 13 residues. The DNA for the CDR3 is TGTGCCAGCAGCGTCTCAGGGACAGATACGCAGTATTTT. Its translation is CASSVSGTDTQYF.

Here the CDR3 reads CASSTFGRERGEKLFF. CDR3 DNA sequence: TGTGCCAGCAGCACCTTTGGACGGGAAAGAGGGGAAAAACTGTTTTTT. The chain links TRBV3-1 (or the pseudogene TRBV3-2) to TRBJ1-4; D remains unclear. CDR3 size: 16 residues. Germline V gene sequence: CDR1 LGHDT, CDR2 YNNKEL (reference sequence). V was clipped by 5 bases and J by 8 bases, with 21 bases between them.

In its sample, this clone was seen once. The gene calls are TRBV3-1 (or the pseudogene TRBV3-2) and TRBJ2-3; D gene ambiguous. Germline V lookup: CDR1 LGHDT, CDR2 YNNKEL (reference sequence). V lost 4 bases and J 2 bases, leaving 7 bases between the germline ends. This CDR3 has 13 amino acids. This CDR3 reads CASSLLSTDTQYF. The DNA of the CDR3 is TGTGCCAGCAGCCTCCTTTCCACAGATACGCAGTATTTT.

The V call is TRBV3-1 (or the pseudogene TRBV3-2), the J call TRBJ1-6; maybe TRBD1 (5 bases). The germline V gene has CDR1 LGHDT and CDR2 YNNKEL (reference sequence). The CDR3 has 13 residues. Trimming pared 0 bases from V and 8 bases from J, leaving 5 bases between. CDR3 in DNA: TGTGCCAGCAGCCAAGACAGGGATTCACCCCTCCACTTT. Its protein product is CASSQDRDSPLHF.

The CDR3 protein is CASSESRGGWGTEAFF. The CDR3 DNA follows: TGCGCCAGCAGTGAGTCGAGAGGGGGCTGGGGGACTGAAGCTTTCTTT. The J gene is TRBJ1-1, the V gene TRBV10-2, with 7 nucleotides matching TRBD1. V lost 0 bases and J lost 5; bases outside the gene matches: 9. Germline-derived CDR1 and CDR2 are WSHSY and SAAADI. The CDR3 loop spans 16 amino acids.

The rearrangement joins TRBV5-6 to TRBJ1-2; D gene ambiguous. The CDR3 loop spans 14 amino acids. The V end was cut by 3 bases, the J end by 4 bases, with 13 bases between. In germline, CDR1 is SGHDT, CDR2 YYEEEE. The CDR3 DNA is TGTGCCAGCAGCTCGGATAGCGGAACCTATGGCTACACCTTC. This translates into CASSSDSGTYGYTF.

The CDR3 DNA reads TGTGCCTGGAGTCCCACAGGGGCTGTCAACATTCAGTACTTC. Translating gives CAWSPTGAVNIQYF. The chain uses TRBV30 and TRBJ2-4, with TRBD1 identical over 7 bases. The V and J ends lost 2 bases and 7 bases, in that order; junction bases with no gene match: 8. The CDR3 is 14 amino acids. Germline CDR1 is GTSNPN and CDR2 is SVGIG (reference sequence).

The chain joins TRBV6-2 or TRBV6-3 to TRBJ2-1; unclear D gene. The V end lost 3 bases, the J end lost 0 bases, and 15 bases lay between the germline ends. Germline V lookup: CDR1 MNHEY, CDR2 SVGEGT. The CDR3 spans 17 residues. CDR3 nucleotides: TGTGCCAGCAGTTATTTTCGGACGGAGAGCTCCTACAATGAGCAGTTCTTC. This sequence encodes CASSYFRTESSYNEQFF.

This clone is a singleton in its sample. V gene TRBV11-2 combines with J gene TRBJ2-2; 9 bases are a match to TRBD1. The CDR3 covers 14 residues. The J segment lost 7 bases and the V segment lost 5 bases, leaving 5 bases of the junction unmatched. The germline gives CDR1 SGHAT, CDR2 FQNNGV. The CDR3 protein is CASSRTGEVGELFF. CDR3 coding DNA: TGTGCCAGCAGCCGGACAGGGGAGGTCGGGGAGCTGTTTTTT.

The chain has TRBV7-3 and TRBJ1-2; TRBD1 matches 9 bases. The J segment lost 4 bases and the V segment lost 2 bases, leaving 5 bases of the junction unmatched. There are 15 residues in the CDR3. CDR1 is SGHTA, CDR2 FQGTGA, per germline. The CDR3: CASSLFGQGLYGYTF. CDR3 bases: TGTGCCAGCAGCTTATTCGGACAGGGGCTCTATGGCTACACCTTC.

The rearrangement links TRBV2 to TRBJ2-5, with 7 bases lining up with TRBD2. The CDR3 has 16 amino acids. Germline-derived CDR1 and CDR2 are SNHLY and FYNNEI. The ends lost 5 bases at V and 5 bases at J; junction bases unmatched: 14. The CDR3 sequence: CASSRQSGAAGETQYF. For the CDR3, the DNA is TGTGCCAGCAGTAGACAAAGCGGGGCGGCAGGGGAGACCCAGTACTTC.

The chain is built from TRBV27 and TRBJ1-2, with D perhaps TRBD1 (5 bases). The CDR3 is made up of 13 amino acids. Germline V gene sequence: CDR1 MNHEY, CDR2 SMNVEV (reference sequence). The germline V and J ends were trimmed by 0 bases and 6 bases, with 8 bases remaining between them. DNA for the CDR3: TGTGCCAGCAGTTTATCTTGGGGGGATGGCTACACCTTC. Residues: CASSLSWGDGYTF.

This clone has only one observation. The gene calls are TRBV3-1 (or the pseudogene TRBV3-2) and TRBJ2-5; no firm D call. The germline V gene encodes CDR1 LGHDT and CDR2 YNNKEL (reference sequence). There are 15 residues in the CDR3. V lost 4 bases and J 0 bases, leaving 12 bases between the germline ends. The CDR3 loop reads CASSPQDSNQETQYF. The CDR3 DNA sequence: TGTGCCAGCAGCCCGCAAGACTCAAACCAAGAGACCCAGTACTTC.